These 18 T cell receptor beta chains came from one sample sequenced in a study of blood T cell repertoires in COVID-19. Produced via immunoSEQ multiplex PCR; TCRdb's table is partial and in-frame only. The profile covers nearly 350,000 clones, with around 86% appearing a single time and roughly 6.3% taken by the ten largest. The sample taken for sequencing was peripheral blood. These receptors were obtained from a woman aged 45 to 65 with COVID-19, enrolled during active disease.

The chain couples TRBV30 to TRBJ2-3; D might be TRBD1 (6 bases). This CDR3 is built from 14 residues. V was pared by 0 bases and J by 2 bases, with 9 bases between. Germline V CDR1 and CDR2: GTSNPN, SVGIG (reference sequence). CDR3 residues: CAWSVGGITDTQYF. The DNA for the CDR3 is TGTGCCTGGAGTGTAGGGGGAATCACAGATACGCAGTATTTT.

This rearrangement joins TRBV19 to TRBJ1-2; perhaps TRBD1 as D (6 bases). Trimming cost V 1 base and J 7 bases, with 19 bases left between them. Germline V gene data show CDR1 as LNHDA and CDR2 as SQIVND (reference sequence). This CDR3 contains 16 residues. The CDR3 sequence: CASSIVAGALPGGYTF. The CDR3 nucleotides read TGTGCCAGTAGTATAGTTGCAGGGGCCCTCCCGGGTGGCTACACCTTC. Based on the CDR3 plus reference TRBV19 and TRBJ1-2, the full variable domain is DGGITQSPKYLFRKEGQNVTLSCEQNLNHDAMYWYRQDPGQGLRLIYYSQIVNDFQKGDIAEGYSVSREKKESFPLTVTSAQKNPTAFYLCASSIVAGALPGGYTFGSGTRLTVV.

The V gene is TRBV6-6, the J gene TRBJ2-5; 7 bases agree with TRBD1. With V trimmed by 5 bases and J by 1 base, 7 bases remained unmatched. Germline-derived CDR1 and CDR2 are MNHNY and SVGAGI (reference sequence). The CDR3 spans 15 residues. In DNA, the CDR3 is TGTGCCAGCAGTCGGGACAGATCCGGCCAAGAGACCCAGTACTTC. It encodes CASSRDRSGQETQYF.

The chain links TRBV4-1 to TRBJ2-5; TRBD2 matches 13 bases. CDR3 length: 16 amino acids. Trimming removed 4 bases from V and 5 bases from J; junction bases left unmatched: 7. Germline CDR1 and CDR2: MGHRA and YSYEKL. CDR3 nucleotide sequence: TGCGCCAGCAGCCTCCGGACTAGCGGGAGAGGGGAGACCCAGTACTTC. Its protein product is CASSLRTSGRGETQYF.

V and J are TRBV7-2 and TRBJ2-7; D is undetermined. This CDR3 has 14 amino acids. V lost 0 bases and J 1 base, leaving 7 bases between the germline ends. Germline lookup yields CDR1 SGHTA and CDR2 FQGNSA. The CDR3: CASSLAYGSYEQYF. As DNA, the CDR3 is TGTGCCAGCAGCTTAGCGTACGGGTCCTACGAGCAGTACTTC.

DNA of the CDR3: TGTGCCAGCAGCCCGGGCAGGGCGAACACTGAAGCTTTCTTT. Translating it yields CASSPGRANTEAFF. The chain carries TRBV7-9 and TRBJ1-1, with D perhaps matching TRBD1 (5 bases). Looked up from germline, CDR1 is SEHNR and CDR2 is FQNEAQ (reference sequence). This CDR3 has 14 residues. Trimming took off 5 bases at V and 1 base at J, with 11 bases between the two ends.

V is TRBV7-9 and J is TRBJ1-1; no definite D call. The V end lost 4 bases, the J end lost 10 bases, and 7 bases lay between the germline ends. CDR1 is SEHNR and CDR2 is FQNEAQ in the germline V gene (reference sequence). The CDR3 length is 10 residues. CDR3 residues: CASSSRLAFF. CDR3 sequence (DNA): TGTGCCAGCAGCTCCCGTTTAGCTTTCTTT.

The genes are TRBV10-2 and TRBJ2-3; 9 positions match TRBD2. CDR1 is WSHSY, CDR2 SAAADI, per germline. Trimming cost V 7 bases and J 5 bases; bases outside gene matches: 7. There are 14 residues in the CDR3. The CDR3 reads CASKGLAWGDTQYF. The CDR3 DNA is TGCGCCAGCAAAGGACTAGCGTGGGGAGATACGCAGTATTTT.

V usage is TRBV6-2 or TRBV6-3 and J usage is TRBJ2-7; D is perhaps TRBD1 (5 bases). Deletions cut 2 bases from V and 1 base from J, with 6 bases between. CDR3 length: 13 residues. Per the germline V gene, CDR1 is MNHEY and CDR2 is SVGEGT. The CDR3 nucleotides read TGTGCCAGCAGTTACAGACAGTCCTACGAGCAGTACTTC. This sequence encodes CASSYRQSYEQYF.

This chain uses TRBV30 with TRBJ2-1, with D hard to call. CDR1 GTSNPN and CDR2 SVGIG come from the germline V gene (reference sequence). This CDR3 region has 11 residues. The V gene lost 1 base and the J gene lost 5 bases, with 3 bases spanning the gap. The CDR3 region is CAWSGDNEQFF. CDR3 DNA: TGTGCCTGGAGTGGAGACAATGAGCAGTTCTTC.

The chain is built from TRBV29-1 and TRBJ1-2, with D possibly being TRBD1 (6 bases). The germline V gene has CDR1 SQVTM and CDR2 ANQGSEA. Between the trimmed V and J ends, which lost 8 bases and 4 bases, there was a span of 14 bases. This CDR3 contains 12 residues. Here the CDR3 DNA reads TGCAGCTTCCGACAGGCGGGCTATGGCTACACCTTC. It is translated as CSFRQAGYGYTF.

This CDR3 reads CASSPTGYSNQPQHF. CDR3 DNA: TGTGCCAGCTCACCTACGGGATATAGCAATCAGCCCCAGCATTTT. The chain couples TRBV18 to TRBJ1-5, with no clear D. Between the trimmed V and J ends, which lost 3 bases and 0 bases, there was a span of 9 bases. The germline V gene encodes CDR1 KGHSH and CDR2 LQKENI. This CDR3 contains 15 residues.

The gene calls are TRBV6-5 and TRBJ1-1, with 8 bases identical to TRBD1. The CDR3 is 15 residues long. CDR1 and CDR2 from the germline V gene are MNHEY and SVGAGI. J gave up 4 bases and V 5 bases, and 9 bases lay outside the gene matches. The DNA of the CDR3 is TGTGCCAGCAGTCCCCGGATCAGGGGGCCCACTGAAGCTTTCTTT. This sequence encodes CASSPRIRGPTEAFF.

The chain carries TRBV11-3 and TRBJ2-5; D may be TRBD2 (5 bases). The germline CDR1 and CDR2 sequences are SGHNT and YENEEA. This CDR3 has 15 residues. V lost 5 bases, J lost 4 bases, and 17 bases lay in between. The CDR3 coding sequence is TGTGCCAGCAGCCCCCTGGGCGGGTTTCGAGAGACCCAGTACTTC. This codes for CASSPLGGFRETQYF.

The chain carries TRBV18 and TRBJ2-1, with 7 bases that match TRBD1. The length of the CDR3 is 15 residues. Germline CDR1 and CDR2: KGHSH and LQKENI. Trimming at V came to 6 bases and at J to 3 bases, leaving 8 bases not matched to a gene. CDR3 in amino acids: CASSPQGVSYNEQFF. CDR3 nucleotide sequence: TGTGCCAGCTCCCCTCAGGGGGTCAGCTACAATGAGCAGTTCTTC.

DNA for the CDR3: TGTGCCAGCAGCTTGCAGGGTAGAAACACTGAAGCTTTCTTT. Amino acids: CASSLQGRNTEAFF. V is TRBV7-9 and J is TRBJ1-1; tentative D call: TRBD1 (5 bases). Trimming removed 3 bases from V and 2 bases from J, with 10 bases in between. The germline CDR1 and CDR2 sequences are SEHNR and FQNEAQ (reference sequence). This CDR3 has 14 residues. The whole variable domain, filled in from reference TRBV7-9 and TRBJ1-1, reads DTGVSQNPRHKITKRGQNVTFRCDPISEHNRLYWYRQTLGQGPEFLTYFQNEAQLEKSRLLSDRFSAERPKGSFSTLEIQRTEQGDSAMYLCASSLQGRNTEAFFGQGTRLTVV.

Turning to this clone: Other DNA sequences in this sample translate to the same CDR3. V usage is TRBV5-1 and J usage is TRBJ1-1; D is possibly TRBD1 (5 bases). Trimming left V 3 bases short and J 0 bases short, with 9 bases between. Germline V lookup: CDR1 SGHRS, CDR2 YFSETQ. This CDR3 is 14 amino acids long. The CDR3 nucleotides are TGCGCCAGCAGCTCGGGACTGCTGAACACTGAAGCTTTCTTT. This gives the protein CASSSGLLNTEAFF.

The chain links TRBV5-4 to TRBJ2-4; maybe TRBD2 (5 bases). Germline V lookup: CDR1 SGHNT, CDR2 YYREEE (reference sequence). The CDR3 consists of 16 residues. The germline V and J ends were trimmed by 5 bases and 0 bases, with 15 bases remaining between them. The CDR3 is CASSPSAGLAKNIQYF. Here the CDR3 DNA reads TGTGCCAGCAGTCCGAGCGCGGGCCTAGCCAAAAACATTCAGTACTTC.